Each of the 22 T cell receptor beta chains below was sequenced from the same sample in a study of blood T cell repertoires in COVID-19 (dated by TCRdb to about 2020). The library was obtained by the immunoSEQ multiplex PCR assay. The clones in this table, taken by TCRdb from immuneACCESS, are in-frame only. Not every clone is retained; where verified, under half of the shortfall comes from an unresolved V gene, and the cause of the rest is unknown. This sample is represented by approximately 220,000 clones; around 84% of them were singletons. Together, the top ten hold roughly 2.8% of the sample. Sequences were obtained from peripheral blood. These TCRs come from a man aged 45-65 years who had recovered from COVID-19.

This clone was observed a single time. The V gene is TRBV18, the J gene TRBJ1-1; D unclear. This CDR3 contains 14 residues. The V gene's germline CDR1 is KGHSH and CDR2 LQKENI. The germline V and J ends were trimmed by 6 bases and 3 bases, with 14 bases remaining between them. The CDR3: CASSSTGWDTEAFF. DNA for the CDR3: TGTGCCAGCTCTTCAACGGGGTGGGACACTGAAGCTTTCTTT. Full variable domain (remainder filled in from reference TRBV18 and TRBJ1-1): NAGVMQNPRHLVRRRGQEARLRCSPMKGHSHVYWYRQLPEEGLKFMVYLQKENIIDESGMPKERFSAEFPKEGPSILRIQQVVRGDSAAYFCASSSTGWDTEAFFGQGTRLTVV.

The V and J genes are TRBV2 and TRBJ2-5, with a possible D match to TRBD2 (5 bases). Germline lookup yields CDR1 SNHLY and CDR2 FYNNEI. Trimming pared 5 bases from V and 5 bases from J, leaving 15 bases between. This CDR3 region has 14 residues. CDR3 in DNA: TGTGCCAGCAGTATCGGAGAGAGGGTGGAGACCCAGTACTTC. Protein product: CASSIGERVETQYF.

The chain links TRBV5-1 to TRBJ2-5, with 10 bases that match TRBD2. The length of the CDR3 is 16 residues. CDR1 is SGHRS, CDR2 YFSETQ, per germline. Trimming at V came to 1 base and at J to 4 bases, leaving 7 bases not matched to a gene. The CDR3 DNA sequence: TGCGCCAGCAGCTTGTCCCTAGCGGGAGAATTAGAGACCCAGTACTTC. Its translation: CASSLSLAGELETQYF.

The chain couples TRBV18 to TRBJ2-1, with TRBD2 matching 10 bases. CDR1 KGHSH and CDR2 LQKENI come from the germline V gene. CDR3 length equals 13 residues. The V and J ends lost 3 bases and 14 bases, in that order; junction bases with no gene match: 7. CDR3 in DNA: TGTGCCAGCTCACCGGCTAGCGGGAGTTGGGAGTTCTTC. This translates into CASSPASGSWEFF.

The chain is built from TRBV5-4 and TRBJ1-2; no definite D call. In germline, CDR1 is SGHNT, CDR2 YYREEE (reference sequence). This CDR3 is built from 16 residues. V was clipped by 0 bases and J by 4 bases, with 16 bases between them. As DNA, the CDR3 is TGTGCCAGCAGCTTGGGGGCAGAGCCCGGAATCTATGGCTACACCTTC. This gives the protein CASSLGAEPGIYGYTF.

The genes are TRBV30 and TRBJ1-3; 7 positions agree with TRBD1. This CDR3 has 13 amino acids. V trimming: 5 bases; J trimming: 1 base; junction bases outside the gene matches: 2. Looked up from germline, CDR1 is GTSNPN and CDR2 is SVGIG (reference sequence). CDR3 nucleotides: TGTGCCTGGGACAGGGTTTCTGGAAACACCATATATTTT. Translating it yields CAWDRVSGNTIYF.

This chain connects TRBV10-3 to TRBJ1-3; 7 bases agree with TRBD1. CDR3 length: 14 residues. Germline CDR1 reads ENHRY; CDR2 reads SYGVKD. V was clipped by 6 bases and J by 2 bases; unmatched bases: 4. CDR3 in amino acids: CAISPGGTGNTIYF. CDR3 sequence (DNA): TGTGCCATCAGCCCAGGGGGAACTGGAAACACCATATATTTT.

This clone was counted once. The chain is built from TRBV6-5 and TRBJ1-2; 8 bases are a match to TRBD1. V was pared by 7 bases and J by 7 bases, with 11 bases of the junction left unmatched. CDR3 size: 14 residues. Germline values: CDR1 MNHEY, CDR2 SVGAGI. The CDR3 region is CASTPGQVASGYTF. The CDR3, as DNA: TGTGCCAGCACCCCGGGACAGGTGGCGAGTGGCTACACCTTC.

The chain is built from TRBV5-1 and TRBJ1-4; 11 nucleotides match TRBD1. CDR1 is SGHRS and CDR2 is YFSETQ in the germline V gene. Trimming removed 0 bases from V and 6 bases from J; junction bases left unmatched: 4. This CDR3 is built from 16 residues. The CDR3 nucleotides are TGCGCCAGCAGCTTGGCAGGACAGGGGGCGTATGAAAAACTGTTTTTT. Translation gives CASSLAGQGAYEKLFF.

The gene calls are TRBV5-1 and TRBJ2-7; D not resolved. The CDR3 runs 14 residues. V was pared by 2 bases and J by 9 bases, with 18 bases between. Germline V gene sequence: CDR1 SGHRS, CDR2 YFSETQ. This CDR3 reads CASSFETAATRQYF. For the CDR3, the DNA is TGCGCCAGCAGCTTTGAGACTGCTGCCACGAGGCAGTACTTC.

The rearrangement joins TRBV6-4 to TRBJ1-6, with D possibly being TRBD1 (6 bases). Between the trimmed V and J ends, which lost 5 bases and 7 bases, there was a span of 12 bases. This CDR3 region has 14 residues. Per the germline V gene, CDR1 is MRHNA and CDR2 is SNTAGT. Here the CDR3 DNA reads TGTGCCAGCAGTCACGGACAGAAAAATTCACCCCTCCACTTT. It specifies CASSHGQKNSPLHF.

The gene calls are TRBV24-1 and TRBJ2-2, with 10 bases identical to TRBD1. CDR1 KGHDR and CDR2 SFDVKD come from the germline V gene. The CDR3 has 18 residues. The V segment lost 4 bases and the J segment 6 bases; nucleotides outside the gene matches: 13. CDR3 DNA sequence: TGTGCCACCAGTGACTCTCCGGGACAGGGGCATCGGGCCGGGGAGCTGTTTTTT. Protein product: CATSDSPGQGHRAGELFF.

The genes are TRBV28 and TRBJ2-5, with TRBD1 matching 9 bases. The CDR3 totals 16 residues. V gave up 5 bases and J gave up 4 bases; unmatched junction bases: 11. The germline CDR1 and CDR2 sequences are MDHEN and SYDVKM. The CDR3 region is CASSVGQGIVAETQYF. The CDR3 DNA sequence: TGTGCCAGCAGTGTGGGACAGGGAATCGTGGCAGAGACCCAGTACTTC.

Note on this clone: Other DNA sequences of this sample code for an identical CDR3. The chain employs TRBV19 and TRBJ1-5, with no clear D. The germline gives CDR1 LNHDA, CDR2 SQIVND (reference sequence). The V end was cut by 3 bases, the J end by 4 bases, with 7 bases between. The CDR3 is 13 amino acids. The CDR3 region has the DNA TGTGCCAGTAGTATCCCGGGGAATCAGCCCCAGCATTTT. Translated, it gives CASSIPGNQPQHF.

V is TRBV4-1 and J is TRBJ2-7; D remains ambiguous. Germline CDR1 MGHRA, CDR2 YSYEKL. V dropped 1 base and J dropped 0 bases, with 10 bases sitting between them. The CDR3 covers 15 residues. CDR3: CASSQVGESSYEQYF. The CDR3 nucleotides are TGCGCCAGCAGCCAAGTCGGAGAGTCCTCCTACGAGCAGTACTTC.

This rearrangement joins TRBV19 to TRBJ2-7; TRBD2 matches at 11 bases. Germline lookup yields CDR1 LNHDA and CDR2 SQIVND (reference sequence). V shed 5 bases, J shed 0 bases, and the junction held 3 bases outside the gene matches. CDR3 size: 15 residues. CDR3: CASSPTSGSSYEQYF. The CDR3 bases are TGTGCCAGTAGTCCTACTAGCGGGAGCTCCTACGAGCAGTACTTC.

The genes are TRBV30 and TRBJ2-7; 9 nucleotides line up with TRBD2. J gave up 1 base and V 3 bases, and 10 bases lay outside the gene matches. This CDR3 contains 16 residues. Germline V gene data show CDR1 as GTSNPN and CDR2 as SVGIG (reference sequence). CDR3 DNA: TGTGCCTGGAGCCATAGGGCGGGAGGGCCTTCCTACGAGCAGTACTTC. It yields the protein CAWSHRAGGPSYEQYF.

Concerning this clone itself: Other DNA variants within this sample encode the same CDR3. This chain joins TRBV19 and TRBJ2-7; TRBD1 agrees at 7 bases. The CDR3 has 13 amino acids. Per germline, CDR1 LNHDA and CDR2 SQIVND (reference sequence). Trimming took 5 bases from V and 6 from J; bases not matched to a gene: 7. This CDR3 is CASSAKTGTEQYF. CDR3 in DNA: TGTGCCAGTAGTGCCAAGACAGGGACCGAGCAGTACTTC.

The chain is built from TRBV2 and TRBJ2-7; no definite D call. The length of the CDR3 is 15 residues. Trimming took 1 base from V and 1 from J, leaving 11 bases between them. CDR1 and CDR2 (germline): SNHLY, FYNNEI. The CDR3, as DNA: TGTGCCAGCAGTGAAGGAGCAGCGTCTTCCTACGAGCAGTACTTC. Protein sequence: CASSEGAASSYEQYF.

The genes are TRBV5-1 and TRBJ2-1; tentative D call: TRBD2 (6 bases). The CDR3 spans 17 residues. Germline V gives CDR1 SGHRS, CDR2 YFSETQ. Trimming left V 0 bases short and J 3 bases short, with 16 bases between. In nucleotides, the CDR3 is TGCGCCAGCAGCTTGGGTCTCGGGCTAGCGATCTACAATGAGCAGTTCTTC. Its protein product is CASSLGLGLAIYNEQFF.

The chain carries TRBV28 and TRBJ1-1; 9 bases fit TRBD1. Germline loops: CDR1 MDHEN, CDR2 SYDVKM. This CDR3 region has 13 residues. V lost 6 bases to trimming and J lost 5 bases; unmatched junction nucleotides: 4. The CDR3 reads CASRGQGKTEAFF. CDR3 DNA sequence: TGTGCCAGCAGGGGACAGGGTAAGACTGAAGCTTTCTTT.

The genes are TRBV7-9 and TRBJ1-2; 8 bases agree with TRBD1. Germline CDR1 reads SEHNR; CDR2 reads FQNEAQ (reference sequence). Trimming at V came to 0 bases and at J to 4 bases, leaving 4 bases not matched to a gene. The CDR3 spans 15 residues. CDR3 sequence: CASSLAGGQGYGYTF. The CDR3 coding sequence is TGTGCCAGCAGCTTAGCAGGCGGACAGGGCTATGGCTACACCTTC.